This entry lists 26 T cell receptor beta chains sequenced from one sample in a study of cytomegalovirus exposure and HLA in healthy donors. This PCR relied on a set of 60 Vbeta primers and 13 Jbeta primers. The table came from immunoSEQ multiplex PCR; TCRdb's copy has only in-frame clones and leaves some out. Of 170,000 or so clones detected, roughly four fifths appear once; the ten largest clones hold 4.8%. The source material was PBMCs. The source is a young man in good health and CMV-seronegative.

The V call is TRBV11-3, the J call TRBJ2-3; 7 bases align to TRBD2. CDR1 and CDR2 from the germline V gene are SGHNT and YENEEA. The CDR3 loop spans 16 amino acids. Trimming cost V 1 base and J 2 bases; bases outside gene matches: 6. The chain's CDR3 is CASSLGAAGVTDTQYF. CDR3 nucleotide sequence: TGTGCCAGCAGCTTAGGAGCCGCGGGAGTCACAGATACGCAGTATTTT. The full variable domain, with the rest looked up from reference TRBV11-3 and TRBJ2-3, is EAGVVQSPRYKIIEKKQPVAFWCNPISGHNTLYWYLQNLGQGPELLIRYENEEAVDDSQLPKDRFSAERLKGVDSTLKIQPAELGDSAVYLCASSLGAAGVTDTQYFGPGTRLTVL.

This rearrangement joins TRBV27 to TRBJ2-4; 7 bases match TRBD1. V trimming: 6 bases; J trimming: 4 bases; junction bases outside the gene matches: 3. Germline V gives CDR1 MNHEY, CDR2 SMNVEV (reference sequence). The CDR3 is 13 amino acids. CDR3 nucleotide sequence: TGTGCCAGCAGCAAGACAGGGAAAAACATTCAGTACTTC. Translation gives CASSKTGKNIQYF.

This rearrangement joins TRBV5-1 to TRBJ2-5; weak D call: TRBD2 (6 bases). The ends were cut back, 4 bases at V and 5 bases at J, with 15 bases in the middle. The CDR3 is 14 amino acids. Per germline, CDR1 SGHRS and CDR2 YFSETQ. The DNA of the CDR3 is TGCGCCAGCAGCGCCGGACTAATTTCGGAGACCCAGTACTTC. Its protein product is CASSAGLISETQYF.

V and J are TRBV7-6 and TRBJ2-7, with a tentative D call TRBD1 (6 bases). The CDR3 is 14 amino acids. Trimming left V 8 bases short and J 1 base short, with 15 bases between. Germline-derived CDR1 and CDR2 are SGHVS and FNYEAQ. CDR3 DNA: TGTGCCAGCGTCGCCGAGACAGGATCCTACGAGCAGTACTTC. Translation: CASVAETGSYEQYF.

V gene TRBV6-4 combines with J gene TRBJ1-1; D is ambiguous. The CDR3 covers 13 residues. Germline lookup yields CDR1 MRHNA and CDR2 SNTAGT. Deletions cut 6 bases from V and 1 base from J, with 9 bases between. In DNA form, the CDR3 reads TGTGCCAGCAGCGAGGTAGAGAACACTGAAGCTTTCTTT. The encoded protein is CASSEVENTEAFF.

The chain links TRBV6-6 to TRBJ1-2; TRBD1 is a possible D gene (6 bases). CDR1 is MNHNY and CDR2 is SVGAGI in the germline V gene (reference sequence). The CDR3 sequence is 14 residues long. Trimming pared 2 bases from V and 2 bases from J, leaving 9 bases between. The CDR3: CASSYRGTNYGYTF. The CDR3 region has the DNA TGTGCCAGCAGTTACAGGGGGACGAACTATGGCTACACCTTC.

V and J are TRBV6-1 and TRBJ2-7; 8 bases align to TRBD1. The V and J ends lost 7 bases and 3 bases, in that order; junction bases with no gene match: 8. Germline V CDR1 and CDR2: MNHNS, SASEGT. The length of the CDR3 is 14 residues. This CDR3 reads CASNQQGVNYEQYF. CDR3 coding DNA: TGTGCCAGCAACCAACAGGGGGTCAACTACGAGCAGTACTTC.

The chain couples TRBV28 to TRBJ2-7; TRBD2 agrees at 9 bases. CDR3 length equals 15 residues. Germline CDR1 is MDHEN and CDR2 is SYDVKM. Trimming cost V 5 bases and J 3 bases; bases outside gene matches: 8. The CDR3 loop reads CASSPFAGGNYEQYF. CDR3 bases: TGTGCCAGCAGTCCCTTTGCGGGAGGGAACTACGAGCAGTACTTC.

This sequence joins TRBV6-1 and TRBJ2-3; 8 nucleotides match TRBD1. V lost 2 bases, J lost 3 bases, and 10 bases stayed unmatched. The CDR3 totals 17 residues. Germline V gene lookup returns CDR1 MNHNS and CDR2 SASEGT. The CDR3 here is CASSELQAGTGTDTQYF. In nucleotides, the CDR3 is TGTGCCAGCAGTGAACTGCAAGCCGGGACAGGAACAGATACGCAGTATTTT.

The genes are TRBV5-1 and TRBJ2-3; 11 bases map to TRBD2. The V gene end was trimmed by 3 bases and the J gene end by 5 bases; junction bases not matched to a gene: 2. Germline CDR1 reads SGHRS; CDR2 reads YFSETQ. This CDR3 comprises 14 residues. CDR3 amino acids: CASSSGLAEDTQYF. The CDR3 DNA follows: TGCGCCAGCAGCTCGGGACTAGCGGAAGATACGCAGTATTTT.

This chain uses TRBV6-1 with TRBJ2-7; D may be TRBD2 (7 bases). The length of the CDR3 is 14 residues. Trimming pared 6 bases from V and 2 bases from J, leaving 14 bases between. Germline lookup yields CDR1 MNHNS and CDR2 SASEGT. CDR3 DNA sequence: TGTGCCAGCAGCCTCACAGGGAGGGCCTACGAGCAGTACTTC. Residues: CASSLTGRAYEQYF.

This chain uses TRBV5-1 with TRBJ1-5, with TRBD1 as a possible D gene (6 bases). Germline loops: CDR1 SGHRS, CDR2 YFSETQ. V shed 5 bases and J shed 5 bases, with 17 bases lying between them. CDR3 length equals 15 residues. CDR3 amino acids: CASRPGQTKDQPQHF. In DNA form, the CDR3 reads TGCGCCAGCAGACCCGGACAGACTAAGGATCAGCCCCAGCATTTT.

This chain connects TRBV19 to TRBJ2-7; 9 positions match TRBD1. The V and J ends lost 6 bases and 2 bases, in that order; junction bases with no gene match: 8. This CDR3 comprises 15 residues. Germline CDR1 LNHDA, CDR2 SQIVND (reference sequence). The CDR3 nucleotides are TGTGCCAGTAGGGGACTCCGGGACAGGGCCTACGAGCAGTACTTC. It translates to CASRGLRDRAYEQYF.

The rearrangement joins TRBV6-5 to TRBJ2-1; D remains ambiguous. This CDR3 spans 15 amino acids. The germline V gene encodes CDR1 MNHEY and CDR2 SVGAGI. V was pared by 2 bases and J by 5 bases, with 13 bases between. CDR3 sequence: CASSYSSRWDNEQFF. CDR3 coding DNA: TGTGCCAGCAGTTACAGTAGCCGTTGGGACAATGAGCAGTTCTTC.

This clone was seen a single time. The chain employs TRBV18 and TRBJ1-1; unclear D gene. The CDR3 extends over 16 amino acids. Trimming stripped 3 bases from V and 5 bases from J, with 19 bases between. Germline V CDR1 and CDR2: KGHSH, LQKENI. The CDR3 DNA reads TGTGCCAGCTCACCCAAAGAGGGCCCGACCTCAACTGAAGCTTTCTTT. Encoded protein: CASSPKEGPTSTEAFF.

The chain employs TRBV9 and TRBJ2-1; D call uncertain. Germline V lookup: CDR1 SGDLS, CDR2 YYNGEE. This CDR3 region has 11 residues. Trimming stripped 3 bases from V and 9 bases from J, with 7 bases between. CDR3: CASSGAGEQFF. CDR3 DNA: TGTGCCAGCAGCGGGGCTGGTGAGCAGTTCTTC.

This chain connects TRBV27 to TRBJ2-3, with 8 bases lining up with TRBD1. After removal of 4 bases from V and 0 bases from J, the junction contained 6 bases not matched to a gene. Per germline, CDR1 MNHEY and CDR2 SMNVEV (reference sequence). This CDR3 spans 16 amino acids. CDR3 nucleotides: TGTGCCAGCAGTTCATTGGACAGGGCTAGCACAGATACGCAGTATTTT. The encoded protein is CASSSLDRASTDTQYF.

The genes are TRBV28 and TRBJ2-1; 11 bases align to TRBD1. CDR3 length: 16 amino acids. V shed 5 bases, J shed 5 bases, and the junction held 8 bases outside the gene matches. Per the germline V gene, CDR1 is MDHEN and CDR2 is SYDVKM. This chain's CDR3 is CASSPRTGGSHNEQFF. The CDR3 DNA reads as TGTGCCAGCAGTCCACGGACAGGGGGCAGCCACAATGAGCAGTTCTTC.

The chain has TRBV18 and TRBJ1-1; D possibly corresponds to TRBD1 (6 bases). Deletions cut 4 bases from V and 4 bases from J, with 22 bases between. Germline V gene data show CDR1 as KGHSH and CDR2 as LQKENI. The CDR3 contains 17 residues. CDR3 region: CASSLSSPQGLGTEAFF. The DNA for the CDR3 is TGTGCCAGCTCACTTTCTTCCCCACAGGGTCTTGGCACTGAAGCTTTCTTT.

This chain connects TRBV5-6 to TRBJ2-1; tentative D call: TRBD2 (5 bases). This CDR3 spans 14 amino acids. The V and J ends lost 0 bases and 5 bases respectively, with 9 bases between them. Germline CDR1 and CDR2: SGHDT and YYEEEE. The CDR3 spells CASSLGLGDNEQFF. For the CDR3, the DNA is TGTGCCAGCAGCTTGGGCCTCGGGGACAATGAGCAGTTCTTC. The entire variable domain, with the rest obtained from reference TRBV5-6 and TRBJ2-1, is as follows: DAGVTQSPTHLIKTRGQQVTLRCSPKSGHDTVSWYQQALGQGPQFIFQYYEEEERQRGNFPDRFSGHQFPNYSSELNVNALLLGDSALYLCASSLGLGDNEQFFGPGTRLTVL.

The genes are TRBV2 and TRBJ1-2; 10 bases agree with TRBD1. CDR3 length: 15 amino acids. Germline CDR1 reads SNHLY; CDR2 reads FYNNEI. V trimming: 8 bases; J trimming: 6 bases; junction bases outside the gene matches: 12. The CDR3, as DNA: TGTGCCAGCTCCGGAAGGACAGGGGGTGACCATGGCTACACCTTC. This gives the protein CASSGRTGGDHGYTF.

The rearrangement uses TRBV5-1 and TRBJ2-5; D is perhaps TRBD1 (5 bases). Germline-derived CDR1 and CDR2 are SGHRS and YFSETQ. The CDR3 is made up of 16 amino acids. Trimming cost V 0 bases and J 1 base, with 13 bases left between them. The CDR3 nucleotides read TGCGCCAGCAGCTTGGCCGCGACAGCTATCCAAGAGACCCAGTACTTC. Amino acids: CASSLAATAIQETQYF.

The chain is built from TRBV4-1 and TRBJ1-1; weak D call: TRBD1 (6 bases). The CDR3 loop spans 16 amino acids. V shed 0 bases and J shed 4 bases, with 15 bases lying between them. Germline CDR1 and CDR2: MGHRA and YSYEKL. The CDR3 protein is CASSQEVGGAGTEAFF. DNA for the CDR3: TGCGCCAGCAGCCAAGAAGTTGGGGGGGCGGGCACTGAAGCTTTCTTT.

The CDR3 nucleotides are TGTGCCAGCAGTTACTCGACAGGGGGCGCGGGTACTGAAGCTTTCTTT. This codes for CASSYSTGGAGTEAFF. The chain combines TRBV6-5 with TRBJ1-1; 10 nucleotides align to TRBD1. V shed 0 bases, J shed 5 bases, and the junction held 6 bases outside the gene matches. Germline CDR1 is MNHEY and CDR2 is SVGAGI. The CDR3 is 16 amino acids.

This chain connects TRBV18 to TRBJ2-1; D not certain. The CDR3 contains 12 residues. The germline V gene encodes CDR1 KGHSH and CDR2 LQKENI. The V end lost 8 bases, the J end lost 10 bases, and 15 bases lay between the germline ends. DNA of the CDR3: TGTGCCAGCCTCTTAGCTGATCAGGAGCAGTTCTTC. Translating gives CASLLADQEQFF.

V usage is TRBV7-2 and J usage is TRBJ2-7, with TRBD2 matching over 7 bases. Germline V gene sequence: CDR1 SGHTA, CDR2 FQGNSA. The CDR3 sequence is 14 residues long. V lost 5 bases and J lost 3; bases outside the gene matches: 7. The CDR3 spells CASSEGLYLYEQYF. The CDR3 nucleotides are TGTGCCAGCAGCGAGGGACTATACCTCTACGAGCAGTACTTC.